The 9 T cell receptor beta chains listed next were all sequenced from one sample in a study of blood T cells in healthy people across ages. A second about 7 to 11 cycle PCR used barcoded and J-beta primers. TCRdb processed the 5' RACE reads anew with MiXCR; each CDR3 protein has one entry. The sample consists of roughly 860,000 distinct CDR3 sequences, approximately 59% of them appearing once. The sample consisted of blood. These receptors originate from a man between 25 and 39 years old in good health.

The J gene is TRBJ2-4, the V gene TRBV7-9, with 7 nucleotides matching TRBD1. The CDR3 covers 14 residues. CDR1 and CDR2 (germline): SEHNR, FQNEAQ (reference sequence). The J segment lost 3 bases and the V segment lost 1 base, leaving 0 bases of the junction unmatched. CDR3 amino acids: CASSLDRGKNIQYF. The CDR3 nucleotides read TGTGCCAGCAGCTTAGACAGGGGCAAAAACATTCAGTACTTC.

This clonotype showed up just a few times. The chain has TRBV12-3 or TRBV12-4 and TRBJ2-3; D remains unclear. This CDR3 is 10 amino acids long. The ends were cut back, 6 bases at V and 7 bases at J, with 5 bases in the middle. The CDR3 sequence: CASSRNTQYF. The CDR3 nucleotides read TGTGCCAGCAGCCGGAATACGCAGTATTTT.

The chain has TRBV7-9 and TRBJ2-5; D remains ambiguous. The CDR3 loop spans 14 amino acids. The V gene lost 3 bases and the J gene lost 3 bases, with 11 bases spanning the gap. Germline V gene data show CDR1 as SEHNR and CDR2 as FQNEAQ (reference sequence). CDR3 in DNA: TGTGCCAGCAGCTTTAATAGTCCAGAAGAGACCCAGTACTTC. Protein: CASSFNSPEETQYF.

This clonotype was counted between two and nine times. The CDR3, as DNA: TGTGCCAGCAGTTCAGGGTTGGAGGAGCAGTACTTC. Amino acid sequence: CASSSGLEEQYF. The chain recombines TRBV6-6 with TRBJ2-7; maybe TRBD1 (5 bases). Germline V gene data show CDR1 as MNHNY and CDR2 as SVGAGI (reference sequence). The CDR3 consists of 12 residues. V was trimmed by 4 bases and J by 7 bases, leaving 11 bases between them.

This clonotype was found a few times. This chain joins TRBV3-1 and TRBJ1-4, with unresolved D. V was clipped by 4 bases and J by 7 bases, with 16 bases between them. CDR1 is LGHDT, CDR2 YNNKEL, per germline (reference sequence). The CDR3 extends over 15 amino acids. The CDR3 DNA reads TGTGCCAGCAGCCCGTTCTCAAGCGTGGGTGAAAAACTGTTTTTT. The encoded protein is CASSPFSSVGEKLFF. The variable domain in full, completed from reference TRBV3-1 and TRBJ1-4, reads DTAVSQTPKYLVTQMGNDKSIKCEQNLGHDTMYWYKQDSKKFLKIMFSYNNKELIINETVPNRFSPKSPDKAHLNLHINSLELGDSAVYFCASSPFSSVGEKLFFGSGTQLSVL.

The rearrangement uses TRBV15 and TRBJ2-7; D gene ambiguous. The J call may be wrong; the DNA end is better matched by TRBJ2-1. The CDR3 runs 15 residues. Germline-derived CDR1 and CDR2 are LNHNV and YYDKDF (reference sequence). In nucleotides, the CDR3 is TGTGCCACCAGCAGGACCGTCGGTCTGGACAATGAGCAGTTCTTC. Its protein product is CATSRTVGLDNEQFF.

In its sample, this clonotype was seen once. J is TRBJ2-1 and V is TRBV5-1, with a possible D match to TRBD2 (6 bases). Trimming left V 6 bases short and J 0 bases short, with 16 bases between. Germline V gives CDR1 SGHRS, CDR2 YFSETQ. The CDR3 consists of 16 residues. CDR3 loop: CASKKGGLSSYNEQFF. CDR3 DNA: TGCGCCAGCAAAAAAGGAGGGCTTAGCTCCTACAATGAGCAGTTCTTC.

The chain is built from TRBV5-6 and TRBJ2-1, with D tentatively TRBD1 (7 bases). V was clipped by 3 bases and J by 4 bases, with 20 bases between them. The CDR3 runs to 17 residues. Germline V lookup: CDR1 SGHDT, CDR2 YYEEEE. CDR3 sequence: CASSSGRDSLWYNEQFF. CDR3 coding DNA: TGTGCCAGCAGCTCTGGGCGGGACAGCCTGTGGTACAATGAGCAGTTCTTC.

The chain employs TRBV10-3 and TRBJ2-7; 13 bases agree with TRBD2. The CDR3 is 15 amino acids. CDR1 ENHRY and CDR2 SYGVKD come from the germline V gene. V was pared by 4 bases and J by 3 bases, with 3 bases of the junction left unmatched. The CDR3 nucleotides read TGTGCCATCAGTGGGACTAGCGGGGGTAGCTACGAGCAGTACTTC. It translates to CAISGTSGGSYEQYF.